This T cell receptor beta chain derives from a study of immune evolution from preneoplasia to lung adenocarcinoma. General study points: Later-stage lesions seemingly showed higher T cell density and diversity than normal lung. Top clone share appeared to fall from AAH through AIS, MIA, adenocarcinoma.

Comment on this clone: Its target is unknown.

Sequencing used immunoSEQ multiplex PCR; TCRdb keeps in-frame clones, though not all of them. The sample consists of approximately 3,000 clones, around 87% of them appearing once. Germline CDR1 MNHEY, CDR2 SMNVEV (reference sequence). The V end lost 4 bases, the J end lost 7 bases, and 22 bases lay between the germline ends. This CDR3 region has 16 residues. Patient tissue came from resections in Japan or China, 2014–2017. Two lung cancer pathologists independently confirmed each histologic diagnosis. The material sequenced was FFPE adjacent normal lung tissue. This TCR derives from a person aged 65 to 85 with lung adenocarcinoma. The chain uses TRBV27 and TRBJ1-1; D possibly corresponds to TRBD1 (5 bases). The CDR3 nucleotides are TGTGCCAGCAGTTCCACTGTCGCGGGACCACCGGGTGAAGCTTTCTTT. It codes for CASSSTVAGPPGEAFF.